This TCR beta chain was identified during a study of T cell responses to AZD1222 COVID-19 vaccine. General study points: Elevations in Spike-specific TCR breadth and depth followed administration of two AZD1222 doses. Repertoires in all cases were sampled only once the peak T cell response had passed.

TCRdb's copy holds only in-frame clones and misses some; the assay was immunoSEQ multiplex PCR. The top ten clones hold around 2.3% of a sample with approximately 110,000 clones, 88% of them seen once. Remarks on this clone: Its antigen remains unidentified.

This CDR3 contains 13 residues. Trimming shortened V by 6 bases and J by 7 bases, and 13 bases separated the two germline ends. The germline gives CDR1 SNHLY, CDR2 FYNNEI. The specimen comprised peripheral blood, sampled on day 0 of AZD1222 vaccination. The origin of this receptor is an adult in good health. The chain links TRBV2 to TRBJ1-5; a weak D match, TRBD1 (5 bases). The CDR3 coding sequence is TGTGCCAGCAGCCAGGGAAAAGACCAGCCCCAGCATTTT. Translating it yields CASSQGKDQPQHF.